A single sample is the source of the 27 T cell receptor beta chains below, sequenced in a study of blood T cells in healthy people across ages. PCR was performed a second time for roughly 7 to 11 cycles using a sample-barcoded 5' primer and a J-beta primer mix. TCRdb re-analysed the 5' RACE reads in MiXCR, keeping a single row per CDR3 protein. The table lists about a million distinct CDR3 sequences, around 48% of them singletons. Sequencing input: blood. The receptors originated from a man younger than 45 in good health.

CDR3 in DNA: TGCGCCAGCAGCCACCGGGCGGTTAATCAGCCCCAGCATTTT. Its translation: CASSHRAVNQPQHF. The chain carries TRBV4-3 and TRBJ1-5; D remains ambiguous. CDR1 LGHNA and CDR2 YSLEER come from the germline V gene. The V end lost 3 bases, the J end lost 4 bases, and 10 bases lay between the germline ends. The CDR3 runs 14 residues.

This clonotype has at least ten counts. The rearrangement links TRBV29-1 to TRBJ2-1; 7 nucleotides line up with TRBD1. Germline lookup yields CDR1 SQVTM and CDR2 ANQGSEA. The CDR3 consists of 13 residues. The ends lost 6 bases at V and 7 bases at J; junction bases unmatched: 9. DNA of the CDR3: TGCAGCGTACGACAGGGAAATGTGAATGAGCAGTTCTTC. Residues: CSVRQGNVNEQFF.

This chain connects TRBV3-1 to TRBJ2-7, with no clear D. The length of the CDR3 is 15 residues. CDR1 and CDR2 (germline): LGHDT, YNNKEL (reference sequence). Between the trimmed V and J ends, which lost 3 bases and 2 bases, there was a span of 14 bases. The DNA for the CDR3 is TGTGCCAGCAGCCACGACGGCCTACGGCCCTACGAGCAGTACTTC. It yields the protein CASSHDGLRPYEQYF.

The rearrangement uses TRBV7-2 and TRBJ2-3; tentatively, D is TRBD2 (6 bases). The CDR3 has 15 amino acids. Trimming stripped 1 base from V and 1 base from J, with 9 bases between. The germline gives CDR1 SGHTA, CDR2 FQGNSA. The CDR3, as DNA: TGTGCCAGCAGCTTAGTAGCGGCCCGCACAGATACGCAGTATTTT. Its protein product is CASSLVAARTDTQYF.

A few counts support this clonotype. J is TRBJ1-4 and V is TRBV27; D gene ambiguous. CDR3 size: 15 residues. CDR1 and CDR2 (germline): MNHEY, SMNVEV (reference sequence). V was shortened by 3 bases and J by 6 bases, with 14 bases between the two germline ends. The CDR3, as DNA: TGTGCCAGCAGTTTTAAGGGCCATTGGGATGAAAAACTGTTTTTT. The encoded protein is CASSFKGHWDEKLFF.

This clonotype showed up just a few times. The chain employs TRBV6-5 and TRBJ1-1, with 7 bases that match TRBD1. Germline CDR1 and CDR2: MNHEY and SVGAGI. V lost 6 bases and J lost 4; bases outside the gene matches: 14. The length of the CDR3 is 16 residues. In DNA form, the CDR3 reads TGTGCCAGCAGATCCGAGCACAGGGGTGGGGGCACTGAAGCTTTCTTT. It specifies CASRSEHRGGGTEAFF.

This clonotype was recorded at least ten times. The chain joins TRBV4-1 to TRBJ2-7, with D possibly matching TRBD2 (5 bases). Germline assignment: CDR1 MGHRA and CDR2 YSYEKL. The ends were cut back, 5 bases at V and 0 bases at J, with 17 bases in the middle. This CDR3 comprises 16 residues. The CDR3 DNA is TGCGCCAGCAGCAAGCTAGAGGACTCCTCCTCCTACGAGCAGTACTTC. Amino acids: CASSKLEDSSSYEQYF.

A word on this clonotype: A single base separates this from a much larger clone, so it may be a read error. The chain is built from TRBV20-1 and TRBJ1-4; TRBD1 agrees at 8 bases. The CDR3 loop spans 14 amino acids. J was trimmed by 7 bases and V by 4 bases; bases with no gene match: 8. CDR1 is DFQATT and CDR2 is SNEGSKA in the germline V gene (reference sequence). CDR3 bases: TGCAGTGCTACTGGACAGGGTTTAGGTGAAAAACTGTTTTTT. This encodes CSATGQGLGEKLFF.

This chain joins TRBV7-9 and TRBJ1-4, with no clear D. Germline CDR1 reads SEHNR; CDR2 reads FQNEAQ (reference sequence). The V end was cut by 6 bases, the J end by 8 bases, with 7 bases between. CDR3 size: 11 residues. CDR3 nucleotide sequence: TGTGCCAGCAGGCAGAGGGAAAAACTGTTTTTT. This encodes CASRQREKLFF.

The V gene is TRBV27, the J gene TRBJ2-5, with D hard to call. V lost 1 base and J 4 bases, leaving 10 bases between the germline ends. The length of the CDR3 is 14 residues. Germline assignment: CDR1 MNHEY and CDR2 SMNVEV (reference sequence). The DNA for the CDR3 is TGTGCCAGCAGTTTATTGGGGTTAGGAGAGACCCAGTACTTC. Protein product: CASSLLGLGETQYF.

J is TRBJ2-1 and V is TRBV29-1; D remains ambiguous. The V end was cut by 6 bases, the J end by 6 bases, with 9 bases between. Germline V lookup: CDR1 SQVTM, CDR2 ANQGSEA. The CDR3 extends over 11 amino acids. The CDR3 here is CSVGRTNEQFF. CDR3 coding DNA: TGCAGCGTCGGACGGACCAATGAGCAGTTCTTC.

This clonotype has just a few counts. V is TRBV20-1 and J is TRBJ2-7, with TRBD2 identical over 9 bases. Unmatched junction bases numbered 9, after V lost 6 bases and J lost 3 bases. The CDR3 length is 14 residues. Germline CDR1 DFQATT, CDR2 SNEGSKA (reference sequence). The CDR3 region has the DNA TGCAGTGCCCCCGGCAGCGGGGGGTTCTACGAGCAGTACTTC. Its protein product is CSAPGSGGFYEQYF.

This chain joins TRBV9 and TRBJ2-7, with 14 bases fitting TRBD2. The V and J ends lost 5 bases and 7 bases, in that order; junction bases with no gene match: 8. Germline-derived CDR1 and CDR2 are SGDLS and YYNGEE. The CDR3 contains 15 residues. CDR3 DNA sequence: TGTGCCAGCAGTGCGGGGACTAGCGGGGGCAATGAGCAGTACTTC. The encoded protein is CASSAGTSGGNEQYF.

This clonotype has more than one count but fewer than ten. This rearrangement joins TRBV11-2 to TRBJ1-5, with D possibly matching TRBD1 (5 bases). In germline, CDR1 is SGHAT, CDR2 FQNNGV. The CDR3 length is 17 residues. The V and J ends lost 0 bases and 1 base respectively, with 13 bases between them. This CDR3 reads CASSLDSGSQSNQPQHF. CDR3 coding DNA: TGTGCCAGCAGCTTAGACTCAGGGAGTCAGAGCAATCAGCCCCAGCATTTT.

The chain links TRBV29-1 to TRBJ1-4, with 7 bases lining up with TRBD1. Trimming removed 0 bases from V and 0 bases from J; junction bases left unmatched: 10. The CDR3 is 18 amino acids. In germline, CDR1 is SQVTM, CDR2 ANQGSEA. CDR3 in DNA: TGCAGCGTTGAAGATCAGGGGGGAGGTTATGCAACTAATGAAAAACTGTTTTTT. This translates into CSVEDQGGGYATNEKLFF.

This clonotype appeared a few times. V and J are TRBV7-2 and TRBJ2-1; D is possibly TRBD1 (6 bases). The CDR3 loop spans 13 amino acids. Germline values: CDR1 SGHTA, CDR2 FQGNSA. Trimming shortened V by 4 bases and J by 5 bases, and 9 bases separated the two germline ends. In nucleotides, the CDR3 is TGTGCCAGCAGCTACAGGGTTGACAATGAGCAGTTCTTC. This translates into CASSYRVDNEQFF. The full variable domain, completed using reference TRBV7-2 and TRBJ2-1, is GAGVSQSPSNKVTEKGKDVELRCDPISGHTALYWYRQSLGQGLEFLIYFQGNSAPDKSGLPSDRFSAERTGGSVSTLTIQRTQQEDSAVYLCASSYRVDNEQFFGPGTRLTVL.

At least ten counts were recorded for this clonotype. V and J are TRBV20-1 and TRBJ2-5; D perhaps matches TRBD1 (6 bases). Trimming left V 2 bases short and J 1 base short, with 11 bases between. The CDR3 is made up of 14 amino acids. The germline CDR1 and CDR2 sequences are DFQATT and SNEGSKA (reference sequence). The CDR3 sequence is CSARSDSPQETQYF. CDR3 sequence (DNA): TGCAGTGCTAGATCGGACAGCCCCCAAGAGACCCAGTACTTC.

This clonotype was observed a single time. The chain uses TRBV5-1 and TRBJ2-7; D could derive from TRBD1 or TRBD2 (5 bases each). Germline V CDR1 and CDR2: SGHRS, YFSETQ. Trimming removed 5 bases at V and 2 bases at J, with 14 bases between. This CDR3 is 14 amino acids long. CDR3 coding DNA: TGCGCCAGCAGTGAGGGGCATCGACCCTACGAGCAGTACTTC. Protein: CASSEGHRPYEQYF.

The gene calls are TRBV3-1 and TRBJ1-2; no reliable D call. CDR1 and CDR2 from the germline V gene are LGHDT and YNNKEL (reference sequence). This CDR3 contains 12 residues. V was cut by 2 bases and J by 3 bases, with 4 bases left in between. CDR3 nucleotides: TGTGCCAGCAGCCAAATTTACTATGGCTACACCTTC. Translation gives CASSQIYYGYTF.

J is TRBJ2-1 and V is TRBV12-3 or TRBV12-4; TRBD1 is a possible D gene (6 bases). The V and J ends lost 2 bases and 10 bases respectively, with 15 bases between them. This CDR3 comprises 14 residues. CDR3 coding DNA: TGTGCCAGCAGTTTACCAGGGGAATGGAGCGAGCAGTTCTTC. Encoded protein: CASSLPGEWSEQFF.

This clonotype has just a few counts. The CDR3 nucleotides are TGTGCCAGCAGTTCCGACCGCGGGACAGGGGAATCCTACGAGCAGTACTTC. Its protein product is CASSSDRGTGESYEQYF. The V and J genes are TRBV6-2 or TRBV6-3 and TRBJ2-7; the match to TRBD1 covers 10 bases. This CDR3 has 17 amino acids. V was pared by 4 bases and J by 1 base, with 10 bases of the junction left unmatched. Per the germline V gene, CDR1 is MNHEY and CDR2 is SVGEGT.

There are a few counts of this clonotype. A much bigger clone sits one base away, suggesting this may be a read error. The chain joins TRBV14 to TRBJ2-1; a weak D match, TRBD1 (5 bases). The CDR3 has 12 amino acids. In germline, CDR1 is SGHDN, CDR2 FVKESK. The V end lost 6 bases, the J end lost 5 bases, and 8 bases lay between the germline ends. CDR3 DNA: TGTGCCAGCAGGAGACAGCACAATGAGCAGTTCTTC. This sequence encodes CASRRQHNEQFF.

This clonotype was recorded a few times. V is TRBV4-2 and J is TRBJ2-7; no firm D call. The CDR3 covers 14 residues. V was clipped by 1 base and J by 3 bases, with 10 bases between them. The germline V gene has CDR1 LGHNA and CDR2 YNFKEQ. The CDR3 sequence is CASSQVGSNYEQYF. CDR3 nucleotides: TGTGCCAGCAGCCAAGTAGGCTCTAACTACGAGCAGTACTTC.

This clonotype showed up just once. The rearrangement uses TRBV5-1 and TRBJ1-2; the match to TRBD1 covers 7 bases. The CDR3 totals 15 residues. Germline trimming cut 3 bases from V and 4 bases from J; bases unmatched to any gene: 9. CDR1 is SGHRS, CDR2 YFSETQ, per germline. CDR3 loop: CASSWGDRDFYGYTF. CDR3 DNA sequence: TGCGCCAGCAGCTGGGGGGACAGAGACTTCTATGGCTACACCTTC.

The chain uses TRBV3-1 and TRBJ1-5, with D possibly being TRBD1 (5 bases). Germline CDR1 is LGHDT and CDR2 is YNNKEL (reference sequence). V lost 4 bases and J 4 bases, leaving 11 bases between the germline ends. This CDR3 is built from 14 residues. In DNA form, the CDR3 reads TGTGCCAGCAGCCTCGGAGGGGAGAATCAGCCCCAGCATTTT. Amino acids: CASSLGGENQPQHF.

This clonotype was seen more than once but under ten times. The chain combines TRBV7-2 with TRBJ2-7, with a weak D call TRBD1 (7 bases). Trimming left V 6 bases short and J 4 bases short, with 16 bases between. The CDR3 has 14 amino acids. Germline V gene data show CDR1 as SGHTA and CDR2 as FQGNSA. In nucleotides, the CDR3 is TGTGCCAGCAGGATCGGAGGGGGCTCATACGAGCAGTACTTC. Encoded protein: CASRIGGGSYEQYF. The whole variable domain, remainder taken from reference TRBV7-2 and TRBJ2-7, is GAGVSQSPSNKVTEKGKDVELRCDPISGHTALYWYRQSLGQGLEFLIYFQGNSAPDKSGLPSDRFSAERTGGSVSTLTIQRTQQEDSAVYLCASRIGGGSYEQYFGPGTRLTVT.

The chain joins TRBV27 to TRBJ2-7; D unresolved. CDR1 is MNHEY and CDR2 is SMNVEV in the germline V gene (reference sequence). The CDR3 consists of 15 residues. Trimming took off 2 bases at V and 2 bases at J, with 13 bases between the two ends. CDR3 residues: CASSLGVGWAYEQYF. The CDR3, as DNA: TGTGCCAGCAGTTTAGGGGTAGGGTGGGCCTACGAGCAGTACTTC.